Listed below are T cell receptor beta chains from one sample, sequenced in a study of T cell changes during pregnancy in multiple sclerosis. Method: immunoSEQ multiplex PCR; TCRdb's copy keeps in-frame clones and lacks some. The sample lists roughly 47,000 clones; 80% to 90% were seen once. This specimen consisted of CD8+ T cells from peripheral blood mononuclear cells, obtained in the second trimester of pregnancy. Receptor source: a female donor with multiple sclerosis, enrolled in a pregnancy study. Each CDR3 is given with its conserved first and last residue. A D gene is named only where the DNA matches it firmly. Only part of the rows carry a size: once, few, many, or a class if the clone is expanded.

d_gene: NA
abundance: once
j_gene: TRBJ1-2
v_gene: TRBV7-9
CDR3aa: CASDAEPLDPLDRHYGYTF
CDR3nt: TGTGCCAGCGACGCGGAACCCCTGGACCCCTTAGACAGGCACTATGGCTACACCTTC

d_gene: TRBD1
abundance: NA
j_gene: TRBJ2-1
v_gene: TRBV27
CDR3aa: CASSLTGINEQFF
CDR3nt: TGTGCCAGCAGTTTGACAGGGATCAATGAGCAGTTCTTC

d_gene: NA
abundance: NA
j_gene: TRBJ1-1
v_gene: TRBV7-6
CDR3aa: CASSQYSPGATEAFF
CDR3nt: TGTGCCAGCAGCCAATACTCCCCTGGGGCCACTGAAGCTTTCTTT

d_gene: NA
abundance: NA
j_gene: TRBJ1-1
v_gene: TRBV28
CDR3aa: CASKRAGTNTEAFF
CDR3nt: TGTGCCAGCAAGAGAGCAGGAACCAACACTGAAGCTTTCTTT

d_gene: NA
abundance: NA
j_gene: TRBJ1-6
v_gene: TRBV4-1
CDR3aa: CASSQEGGVISYNSPLHF
CDR3nt: TGCGCCAGCAGCCAAGAAGGGGGGGTTATCTCCTATAATTCACCCCTCCACTTT

d_gene: NA
abundance: NA
j_gene: TRBJ2-7
v_gene: TRBV19
CDR3aa: CASSMTTSYEQYF
CDR3nt: TGTGCCAGTAGTATGACTACTAGCTACGAGCAGTACTTC

d_gene: NA
abundance: NA
j_gene: TRBJ2-7
v_gene: TRBV4-2
CDR3aa: CASSQVATSGVAYEQYF
CDR3nt: TGTGCCAGCAGCCAAGTAGCGACGTCTGGGGTCGCGTACGAGCAGTACTTC

d_gene: NA
abundance: NA
j_gene: TRBJ2-1
v_gene: TRBV7-8
CDR3aa: CASSLAEARDNNEQFF
CDR3nt: TGTGCCAGCAGCTTAGCGGAGGCTCGCGATAACAACGAGCAGTTCTTC

d_gene: NA
abundance: NA
j_gene: TRBJ1-3
v_gene: TRBV28
CDR3aa: CASSLMMAASGNTIYF
CDR3nt: TGTGCCAGCAGTTTAATGATGGCGGCCTCTGGAAACACCATATATTTT

d_gene: NA
abundance: NA
j_gene: TRBJ2-1
v_gene: TRBV18
CDR3aa: CASSLKTAPYNEQFF
CDR3nt: TGTGCCAGCTCACTGAAGACAGCACCTTACAATGAGCAGTTCTTC

d_gene: NA
abundance: NA
j_gene: TRBJ2-2
v_gene: TRBV27
CDR3aa: CASSLGGIPGELFF
CDR3nt: TGTGCCAGCAGTTTAGGCGGTATTCCCGGGGAGCTGTTTTTT

d_gene: NA
abundance: NA
j_gene: TRBJ2-7
v_gene: TRBV15
CDR3aa: CATSWTEQYEQYF
CDR3nt: TGTGCCACCAGCTGGACAGAACAATACGAGCAGTACTTC

d_gene: NA
abundance: NA
j_gene: TRBJ1-4
v_gene: TRBV12-2
CDR3aa: CASRTRQGYEKLFF
CDR3nt: TGTGCAAGTCGCACCCGACAGGGGTATGAAAAACTGTTTTTT

d_gene: NA
abundance: NA
j_gene: TRBJ2-7
v_gene: TRBV19
CDR3aa: CASSSDSTFYEQYF
CDR3nt: TGTGCCAGTAGTAGTGACAGTACCTTCTACGAGCAGTACTTC

d_gene: NA
abundance: NA
j_gene: TRBJ2-1
v_gene: TRBV21-1
CDR3aa: CASSKRLTGGSYNEQFF
CDR3nt: TGTGCCAGCAGCAAAAGGCTGACAGGGGGTTCCTACAATGAGCAGTTCTTC

d_gene: NA
abundance: NA
j_gene: TRBJ1-3
v_gene: TRBV13
CDR3aa: CASSGGVSGNTIYF
CDR3nt: TGTGCCAGCAGTGGGGGCGTCTCTGGAAACACCATATATTTT

d_gene: NA
abundance: NA
j_gene: TRBJ2-7
v_gene: TRBV5-3
CDR3aa: CARLRFSRAAAYEQYF
CDR3nt: TGTGCCAGACTCCGCTTCTCGCGAGCAGCGGCCTACGAGCAGTACTTC

d_gene: NA
abundance: NA
j_gene: TRBJ1-1
v_gene: TRBV19
CDR3aa: CASSPFDWNTEAFF
CDR3nt: TGTGCCAGTAGTCCTTTTGACTGGAACACTGAAGCTTTCTTT

d_gene: TRBD1
abundance: NA
j_gene: TRBJ1-2
v_gene: TRBV7-9
CDR3aa: CASSPPGQSYGYTF
CDR3nt: TGTGCCAGCAGCCCACCGGGACAGAGCTATGGCTACACCTTC

d_gene: TRBD2
abundance: NA
j_gene: TRBJ2-5
v_gene: TRBV15
CDR3aa: CATSGFSGEEETQYF
CDR3nt: TGTGCCACCAGCGGGTTTAGCGGGGAGGAAGAGACCCAGTACTTC

d_gene: TRBD2
abundance: NA
j_gene: TRBJ2-1
v_gene: TRBV9
CDR3aa: CASSVDGGGGFNEQFF
CDR3nt: TGTGCCAGCAGCGTAGATGGCGGGGGGGGATTCAATGAGCAGTTCTTC

d_gene: NA
abundance: once
j_gene: TRBJ1-1
v_gene: TRBV4-1
CDR3aa: CASSQPTGNTEAFF
CDR3nt: TGCGCCAGCAGCCAACCCACAGGGAACACTGAAGCTTTCTTT

d_gene: TRBD1
abundance: NA
j_gene: TRBJ1-2
v_gene: TRBV29-1
CDR3aa: CSVVGDRVVLDYGYTF
CDR3nt: TGCAGCGTTGTCGGTGACAGGGTGGTCTTGGACTATGGCTACACCTTC

d_gene: NA
abundance: NA
j_gene: TRBJ1-5
v_gene: TRBV15
CDR3aa: CATTYNGNQPQHF
CDR3nt: TGTGCCACCACCTACAACGGGAATCAGCCCCAGCATTTT

d_gene: NA
abundance: NA
j_gene: TRBJ1-1
v_gene: TRBV7-9
CDR3aa: CASSLEWRLEAFF
CDR3nt: TGTGCCAGCAGCTTAGAATGGCGGCTTGAAGCTTTCTTT

d_gene: NA
abundance: NA
j_gene: TRBJ1-5
v_gene: TRBV7-9
CDR3aa: CASSLASEAGQPQHF
CDR3nt: TGTGCCAGCAGCTTAGCTTCAGAGGCGGGTCAGCCCCAGCATTTT

d_gene: NA
abundance: NA
j_gene: TRBJ2-6
v_gene: TRBV7-8
CDR3aa: CASSRQTSGANVLTF
CDR3nt: TGTGCCAGCAGCCGACAAACCTCTGGGGCCAACGTCCTGACTTTC

d_gene: NA
abundance: once
j_gene: TRBJ1-4
v_gene: TRBV21-1
CDR3aa: CASSYRLPTNEKLFF
CDR3nt: TGTGCCAGCAGCTACCGACTCCCAACTAATGAAAAACTGTTTTTT

d_gene: NA
abundance: few
j_gene: TRBJ1-4
v_gene: TRBV6-1
CDR3aa: CASSEGGQGGEKLFF
CDR3nt: TGTGCCAGCAGTGAAGGGGGCCAGGGTGGGGAAAAACTGTTTTTT

d_gene: NA
abundance: NA
j_gene: TRBJ2-1
v_gene: TRBV11-2
CDR3aa: CASSSGNEQFF
CDR3nt: TGTGCCAGCAGCTCAGGAAATGAGCAGTTCTTC

d_gene: NA
abundance: NA
j_gene: TRBJ2-1
v_gene: TRBV4-1
CDR3aa: CASSAGQDYNLEQFF
CDR3nt: TGCGCCAGCAGCGCAGGACAGGACTACAATCTTGAGCAGTTCTTC

d_gene: TRBD1
abundance: NA
j_gene: TRBJ1-1
v_gene: TRBV6-6
CDR3aa: CASSYPTGGVTEAFF
CDR3nt: TGTGCCAGCAGTTATCCAACAGGGGGCGTTACTGAAGCTTTCTTT

d_gene: NA
abundance: NA
j_gene: TRBJ2-5
v_gene: TRBV15
CDR3aa: CATSRDLSLETQYF
CDR3nt: TGTGCCACCAGCAGAGATCTTAGCTTGGAGACCCAGTACTTC

d_gene: NA
abundance: NA
j_gene: TRBJ1-3
v_gene: TRBV6-5
CDR3aa: CASTSGGYSGNTIYF
CDR3nt: TGTGCCAGCACCTCCGGAGGGTACTCTGGAAACACCATATATTTT

d_gene: NA
abundance: NA
j_gene: TRBJ1-1
v_gene: TRBV13
CDR3aa: CASRRVNTEAFF
CDR3nt: TGTGCCAGCAGGCGAGTGAACACTGAAGCTTTCTTT

d_gene: NA
abundance: NA
j_gene: TRBJ2-1
v_gene: TRBV7-3
CDR3aa: CASSLVGADNEQFF
CDR3nt: TGTGCCAGCAGCTTAGTTGGGGCCGACAATGAGCAGTTCTTC

d_gene: NA
abundance: NA
j_gene: TRBJ2-1
v_gene: TRBV6-5
CDR3aa: CASSWSGRVDEQFF
CDR3nt: TGTGCCAGCAGTTGGAGTGGCAGGGTCGATGAGCAGTTCTTC

d_gene: TRBD2
abundance: once
j_gene: TRBJ2-7
v_gene: TRBV4-1
CDR3aa: CASSPPSGGYEQYF
CDR3nt: TGCGCCAGCAGCCCACCTAGCGGGGGTTACGAGCAGTACTTC

d_gene: NA
abundance: NA
j_gene: TRBJ2-7
v_gene: TRBV9
CDR3aa: CASSVGDSSYEQYF
CDR3nt: TGTGCCAGCAGCGTAGGTGACAGCTCCTACGAGCAGTACTTC

d_gene: NA
abundance: NA
j_gene: TRBJ2-3
v_gene: TRBV7-9
CDR3aa: CASSLSESTDTQYF
CDR3nt: TGTGCCAGCAGCTTAAGCGAAAGCACAGATACGCAGTATTTT

d_gene: NA
abundance: NA
j_gene: TRBJ2-1
v_gene: TRBV19
CDR3aa: CASTGQGVSNEQFF
CDR3nt: TGTGCCAGTACCGGGCAGGGCGTGAGCAATGAGCAGTTCTTC

d_gene: TRBD1
abundance: NA
j_gene: TRBJ2-2
v_gene: TRBV14
CDR3aa: CASSHSGGPNTGELFF
CDR3nt: TGTGCCAGCAGCCACTCAGGGGGCCCGAACACCGGGGAGCTGTTTTTT

d_gene: NA
abundance: few
j_gene: TRBJ1-2
v_gene: TRBV15
CDR3aa: CATSSGNYGYTF
CDR3nt: TGTGCCACCAGCAGCGGGAACTATGGCTACACCTTC

d_gene: NA
abundance: once
j_gene: TRBJ2-7
v_gene: TRBV5-1
CDR3aa: CASSLGGSLYEQYF
CDR3nt: TGCGCCAGCAGCTTAGGGGGTTCCCTTTACGAGCAGTACTTC

d_gene: NA
abundance: NA
j_gene: TRBJ1-2
v_gene: TRBV9
CDR3aa: CASSVVTGQGYTF
CDR3nt: TGTGCCAGCAGCGTAGTAACAGGACAGGGCTACACCTTC

d_gene: NA
abundance: NA
j_gene: TRBJ2-3
v_gene: TRBV27
CDR3aa: CASSPGGPDTQYF
CDR3nt: TGTGCCAGCAGCCCGGGGGGCCCCGATACGCAGTATTTT

d_gene: NA
abundance: NA
j_gene: TRBJ1-5
v_gene: TRBV21-1
CDR3aa: CASSKEKAGAGDHQPQHF
CDR3nt: TGTGCCAGCAGCAAAGAAAAGGCGGGGGCAGGGGATCATCAGCCCCAGCATTTT

d_gene: NA
abundance: NA
j_gene: TRBJ1-3
v_gene: TRBV9
CDR3aa: CASSVGEQSASGNTIYF
CDR3nt: TGTGCCAGCAGCGTAGGTGAACAGTCCGCCTCTGGAAACACCATATATTTT

d_gene: NA
abundance: NA
j_gene: TRBJ2-7
v_gene: TRBV13
CDR3aa: CASSLGRYEQYF
CDR3nt: TGTGCCAGCAGCTTGGGCCGGTACGAGCAGTACTTC

d_gene: NA
abundance: NA
j_gene: TRBJ2-3
v_gene: TRBV9
CDR3aa: CASSVSNREISTDTQYF
CDR3nt: TGTGCCAGCAGCGTATCGAACAGGGAAATTAGCACAGATACGCAGTATTTT

d_gene: NA
abundance: NA
j_gene: TRBJ1-1
v_gene: TRBV6-1
CDR3aa: CASSEVEGTEAFF
CDR3nt: TGTGCCAGCAGTGAAGTTGAGGGAACTGAAGCTTTCTTT

d_gene: NA
abundance: NA
j_gene: TRBJ2-2
v_gene: TRBV10-3
CDR3aa: CAISDEATVTGELFF
CDR3nt: TGTGCCATCAGTGACGAGGCGACGGTCACCGGGGAGCTGTTTTTT

d_gene: TRBD2
abundance: NA
j_gene: TRBJ2-1
v_gene: TRBV9
CDR3aa: CASSPTSGAAGYNEQFF
CDR3nt: TGTGCCAGCAGCCCGACTAGCGGGGCGGCAGGCTACAATGAGCAGTTCTTC